Below, 25 T cell receptor beta chains from the same sample are listed, as sequenced in a study of CD8 T cells in ankylosing spondylitis. TCRdb fed the 5' RACE reads into MiXCR, producing one record per CDR3 protein. The data contain about 160,000 distinct CDR3 sequences, more than 40% of them singletons. Sequenced input: synovial fluid, either unsorted or a sorted T cell fraction (not recorded which). Every receptor here comes from a male donor with ankylosing spondylitis.

This chain joins TRBV11-2 and TRBJ2-7, with 9 bases that match TRBD1. CDR1 and CDR2 from the germline V gene are SGHAT and FQNNGV. V lost 1 base to trimming and J lost 2 bases; unmatched junction nucleotides: 6. The length of the CDR3 is 16 residues. The CDR3 coding sequence is TGTGCCAGCAGCTTAGTGAGGAACAGGGGGCCCTACGAGCAGTACTTC. Amino acid sequence: CASSLVRNRGPYEQYF.

The chain recombines TRBV4-1 with TRBJ2-3; the match to TRBD2 covers 7 bases. This CDR3 region has 17 residues. Germline V gene lookup returns CDR1 MGHRA and CDR2 YSYEKL. J gave up 2 bases and V 2 bases, and 10 bases lay outside the gene matches. The CDR3 spells CASSQWGGRVDTDTQYF. Here the CDR3 DNA reads TGCGCCAGCAGCCAATGGGGGGGGAGGGTGGACACAGATACGCAGTATTTT.

The rearrangement joins TRBV6-1 to TRBJ1-6, with a weak D call TRBD1 (6 bases). The V and J ends lost 7 bases and 14 bases respectively, with 24 bases between them. CDR1 is MNHNS, CDR2 SASEGT, per germline. The CDR3 extends over 15 amino acids. The chain's CDR3 is CASTLPKSDSSTLHF. The CDR3 DNA follows: TGTGCCAGCACTCTCCCGAAGTCGGACAGCTCGACCCTCCACTTT.

The CDR3 loop is CASRELGNTIYF. CDR3 coding DNA: TGTGCCAGCAGAGAACTTGGAAACACCATATATTTT. The gene calls are TRBV7-9 and TRBJ1-3; no firm D call. Trimming cost V 6 bases and J 3 bases, with 6 bases left between them. The CDR3 consists of 12 residues. Per germline, CDR1 SEHNR and CDR2 FQNEAQ (reference sequence).

The chain has TRBV20-1 and TRBJ1-2; 7 bases agree with TRBD1. The CDR3 extends over 13 amino acids. CDR1 is DFQATT and CDR2 is SNEGSKA in the germline V gene (reference sequence). V lost 4 bases to trimming and J lost 10 bases; unmatched junction nucleotides: 12. CDR3 DNA: TGCAGTGCTACATCCGGGACAGAGTTTGACTACACCTTC. Protein product: CSATSGTEFDYTF.

This clonotype occurred a few times. The genes are TRBV20-1 and TRBJ2-2; perhaps TRBD2 as D (7 bases). V shed 0 bases and J shed 3 bases, with 14 bases lying between them. The CDR3 is 16 amino acids. Germline loops: CDR1 DFQATT, CDR2 SNEGSKA (reference sequence). Here the CDR3 reads CSARDRGAYDTGELFF. The CDR3 DNA follows: TGCAGTGCTAGAGATCGGGGGGCTTACGACACCGGGGAGCTGTTTTTT.

This chain uses TRBV10-3 with TRBJ2-1; D perhaps matches TRBD2 (5 bases). Germline lookup yields CDR1 ENHRY and CDR2 SYGVKD. The CDR3 is 13 amino acids. Trimming cost V 7 bases and J 4 bases, with 11 bases left between them. The CDR3 nucleotides are TGTGCCATCATCCAATGGAGGTACAATGAGCAGTTCTTC. It translates to CAIIQWRYNEQFF.

The sample holds many counts of this clonotype. The chain joins TRBV4-3 to TRBJ1-4; D is possibly TRBD1 (5 bases). The CDR3 extends over 15 amino acids. CDR1 is LGHNA, CDR2 YSLEER, per germline. The germline V and J ends were trimmed by 5 bases and 6 bases, with 16 bases remaining between them. CDR3 sequence reads: CASSRGTGTDEKLFF. The CDR3 DNA sequence: TGCGCCAGCAGCAGAGGGACGGGAACAGATGAAAAACTGTTTTTT.

The rearrangement links TRBV4-1 to TRBJ2-3, with D unclear. CDR3 length: 14 amino acids. V was trimmed by 1 base and J by 5 bases, leaving 10 bases between them. Per germline, CDR1 MGHRA and CDR2 YSYEKL. CDR3 sequence: CASSQGPQLDTQYF. The CDR3 DNA follows: TGCGCCAGCAGCCAAGGACCCCAATTAGATACGCAGTATTTT.

The chain employs TRBV10-3 and TRBJ1-5; D gene ambiguous. The CDR3 loop spans 16 amino acids. Germline V gene sequence: CDR1 ENHRY, CDR2 SYGVKD. The ends were cut back, 1 base at V and 5 bases at J, with 15 bases in the middle. DNA of the CDR3: TGTGCCATCAGTGAGTTTGGCAAACTGCCCTATCAGCCCCAGCATTTT. Protein product: CAISEFGKLPYQPQHF.

In this sample, this clonotype turned up many times. This chain connects TRBV29-1 to TRBJ2-2; D ambiguous. Looked up from germline, CDR1 is SQVTM and CDR2 is ANQGSEA. This CDR3 is built from 13 residues. The germline V and J ends were trimmed by 2 bases and 4 bases, with 8 bases remaining between them. CDR3 sequence: CSVERESTGELFF. CDR3 coding DNA: TGCAGCGTTGAAAGGGAAAGCACCGGGGAGCTGTTTTTT.

V is TRBV29-1 and J is TRBJ2-2; 10 nucleotides match TRBD2. Trimming removed 5 bases from V and 5 bases from J; junction bases left unmatched: 11. The CDR3 extends over 16 amino acids. From germline, CDR1 is SQVTM and CDR2 ANQGSEA. For the CDR3, the DNA is TGCAGCGTTAGTGGAGGGACTAGCGTTTTAACCGGGGAGCTGTTTTTT. Encoded protein: CSVSGGTSVLTGELFF.

This clonotype was counted between two and nine times. The J gene is TRBJ2-3, the V gene TRBV12-3 or TRBV12-4; D may be TRBD1 or TRBD2 (5 bases each). Trimming shortened V by 1 base and J by 10 bases, and 9 bases separated the two germline ends. The CDR3 runs 12 residues. In nucleotides, the CDR3 is TGTGCCAGCAGTTTAGGGGGGAGTCCGCAGTATTTT. It is translated as CASSLGGSPQYF.

J is TRBJ2-1 and V is TRBV12-3 or TRBV12-4; the match to TRBD1 covers 8 bases. This CDR3 is 11 amino acids long. Trimming removed 6 bases from V and 8 bases from J; junction bases left unmatched: 0. The CDR3 DNA reads as TGTGCCAGCAGGACAGGGGATGAGCAGTTCTTC. Encoded protein: CASRTGDEQFF.

Only a few counts were recorded for this clonotype. The chain employs TRBV6-2 or TRBV6-3 and TRBJ2-1, with D perhaps matching TRBD1 or TRBD2 (5 bases each). The CDR3 totals 19 residues. The V and J ends lost 7 bases and 0 bases respectively, with 25 bases between them. Germline V gene sequence: CDR1 MNHEY, CDR2 SVGEGT. The chain's CDR3 is CASTHVLGDVGSSYNEQFF. The CDR3 region has the DNA TGTGCCAGCACCCACGTGCTAGGGGACGTTGGAAGCTCCTACAATGAGCAGTTCTTC.

V and J are TRBV27 and TRBJ1-1, with unresolved D. The V gene's germline CDR1 is MNHEY and CDR2 SMNVEV (reference sequence). V was clipped by 3 bases and J by 4 bases, with 18 bases between them. The CDR3 totals 16 residues. In nucleotides, the CDR3 is TGTGCCAGCAGTTTCGGCGTAGGACGCAGGTCCACTGAAGCTTTCTTT. Its translation is CASSFGVGRRSTEAFF.

This clonotype was picked up a small number of times. This chain links TRBV28 with TRBJ2-7; 10 bases align to TRBD2. With 5 bases clipped from V and 0 bases from J, the junction kept 7 bases outside the gene matches. CDR1 is MDHEN and CDR2 is SYDVKM in the germline V gene. The CDR3 is 16 amino acids. CDR3 in DNA: TGTGCCAGCAGTCCCCTGACTAGCGGGTACTCCTACGAGCAGTACTTC. Amino acid sequence: CASSPLTSGYSYEQYF. Full variable domain (remainder filled in from reference TRBV28 and TRBJ2-7): DVKVTQSSRYLVKRTGEKVFLECVQDMDHENMFWYRQDPGLGLRLIYFSYDVKMKEKGDIPEGYSVSREKKERFSLILESASTNQTSMYLCASSPLTSGYSYEQYFGPGTRLTVT.

This chain links TRBV7-9 with TRBJ2-1; D perhaps matches TRBD1 (6 bases). The CDR3 extends over 15 amino acids. V lost 3 bases, J lost 5 bases, and 14 bases lay in between. Germline V gives CDR1 SEHNR, CDR2 FQNEAQ (reference sequence). The CDR3 region is CASSFTGYANNEQFF. In DNA form, the CDR3 reads TGTGCCAGCAGCTTCACAGGGTACGCCAACAATGAGCAGTTCTTC.

This clonotype has more than one count but fewer than ten. The chain employs TRBV28 and TRBJ2-2; D tentatively reads TRBD1 or TRBD2 (6 bases each). V was cut by 6 bases and J by 3 bases, with 14 bases left in between. The CDR3 loop spans 15 amino acids. The germline V gene encodes CDR1 MDHEN and CDR2 SYDVKM. DNA of the CDR3: TGTGCCAGCAGGGAGGGGACAATCCACACCGGGGAGCTGTTTTTT. It translates to CASREGTIHTGELFF.

This clonotype was detected only once. The J gene is TRBJ1-2, the V gene TRBV20-1; 10 positions match TRBD1. The ends lost 1 base at V and 4 bases at J; junction bases unmatched: 9. The germline V gene encodes CDR1 DFQATT and CDR2 SNEGSKA (reference sequence). The CDR3 extends over 16 amino acids. CDR3 nucleotides: TGCAGTGCTAGAGTAAGGGACAGGGGACTTTCCTATGGCTACACCTTC. Protein: CSARVRDRGLSYGYTF.

The V and J genes are TRBV5-1 and TRBJ2-7; D assignment may be TRBD1 or TRBD2 (5 bases each). Germline CDR1 SGHRS, CDR2 YFSETQ. V lost 0 bases and J lost 2, with 9 bases in between. The CDR3 is 14 residues long. Written as DNA, the CDR3 is TGCGCCAGCAGCTTGGTGGGGGAGACCTACGAGCAGTACTTC. The encoded protein is CASSLVGETYEQYF.

The chain joins TRBV5-6 to TRBJ2-3; 8 nucleotides line up with TRBD2. Germline V CDR1 and CDR2: SGHDT, YYEEEE. V lost 2 bases and J lost 6; bases outside the gene matches: 5. The CDR3 contains 14 residues. In DNA form, the CDR3 reads TGTGCCAGCAGCTTTCTAGCGGGTATGGATACGCAGTATTTT. This codes for CASSFLAGMDTQYF.

CDR3 DNA sequence: TGTGCCAGCAGTTCTGGGGGCCTCGCCTACGAGCAGTACTTC. As protein: CASSSGGLAYEQYF. V and J are TRBV6-5 and TRBJ2-7; tentative D call: TRBD1 (6 bases). CDR3 size: 14 residues. Germline assignment: CDR1 MNHEY and CDR2 SVGAGI. Trimming left V 4 bases short and J 2 bases short, with 12 bases between.

The chain carries TRBV7-9 and TRBJ2-7, with TRBD2 identical over 8 bases. This CDR3 region has 15 residues. V dropped 6 bases and J dropped 0; count of bases not matched to a gene: 7. Germline-derived CDR1 and CDR2 are SEHNR and FQNEAQ (reference sequence). CDR3 amino acids: CASSGGGRVSYEQYF. In DNA, the CDR3 is TGTGCCAGCAGTGGCGGGGGGCGAGTCTCCTACGAGCAGTACTTC.

The chain joins TRBV18 to TRBJ2-1, with 16 bases aligning to TRBD2. The length of the CDR3 is 21 residues. Germline V CDR1 and CDR2: KGHSH, LQKENI. The ends lost 3 bases at V and 3 bases at J; junction bases unmatched: 14. For the CDR3, the DNA is TGTGCCAGCTCACCTACTCCGGGACTAGCGGGGGGGCCCAAGTACTACAATGAGCAGTTCTTC. This encodes CASSPTPGLAGGPKYYNEQFF.